This TCR beta chain was identified in a study of T cell repertoires in cytomegalovirus infection. Background on the study: HLA-B-restricted CMV epitopes that are well studied, plus recently identified HLA-C-restricted ones, were used by the study. Public signatures in TCR beta pointed to CMV infection and matching HLA type.

General observations from the study: Public TCR beta family frequency separated CMV-and-HLA carriers, including in an independent cohort. It was HLA-C-restricted CMV-specific TCR beta clonotypes that dominated the response ex vivo.

Concerning this clonotype itself: Its antigen is unknown.

MiXCR was run by TCRdb on the reads, yielding one entry per CDR3 protein. The table includes roughly 860,000 distinct CDR3 sequences, about 31% detected once. V was cut by 0 bases and J by 5 bases, with 10 bases left in between. Germline CDR1 LGHNA, CDR2 YSLEER. The CDR3 is 15 residues long. The receptor comes from a human donor in good health (CMV status not recorded). Some clones in this sample may be carry-over from other donors' samples. Material: cultured CD8+ T cells from PBMCs, obtained from culture after CMV antigen stimulation. The chain is built from TRBV4-3 and TRBJ2-2; D is unclear. The CDR3 bases are TGCGCCAGCAGCCAAGATATGAGAGGTACCGGGGAGCTGTTTTTT. This gives the protein CASSQDMRGTGELFF.